This T cell receptor beta chain originates from a study of OX40 agonist ivuxolimab in advanced cancers. Background on the study: Dose-escalation patients had hepatocellular carcinoma, melanoma, renal cell or head and neck cancer. Three patients got partial responses; one had hepatocellular carcinoma and two had cutaneous melanoma. Overall study results and limits: Several nonresponders also turned out to have low normalized T-cell clonal expansion. CD8+ T cells showed, on average, more clonal expansion than CD4+ cells.

Turning to this clone: The antigen is unknown.

This CDR3 is 14 amino acids long. Per the germline V gene, CDR1 is LNHDA and CDR2 is SQIVND (reference sequence). Trimming shortened V by 2 bases and J by 2 bases, and 10 bases separated the two germline ends. The method was immunoSEQ multiplex PCR; TCRdb's version includes in-frame clones alone and lacks a portion of them. Of 70,000 or so clones in the sample, roughly 90% are singletons; the top ten hold around 0.3%. The sequencing here drew on CD4+ or CD8+ T cells sorted from blood, taken in a trial of the OX40 agonist ivuxolimab. The source of this sequence is an adult with an advanced solid tumor such as melanoma, head and neck, liver or kidney cancer. V usage is TRBV19 and J usage is TRBJ2-7; D remains ambiguous. The CDR3 reads CASSIFDKPYEQYF. The DNA for the CDR3 is TGTGCCAGTAGTATATTTGACAAACCCTACGAGCAGTACTTC.